A selection of T cell receptor beta chains follows, all from one sample in a study of T cell responses to AZD1222 COVID-19 vaccine. The table came from immunoSEQ multiplex PCR; TCRdb's copy has only in-frame clones and leaves some out. In the table there are around 95,000 clones, around 87% of which are singletons. Sequencing was performed on peripheral blood, taken on day 0 of MenACWY control vaccination. These receptors came from an adult in good health. CDR3s include the opening cysteine and the closing phenylalanine or tryptophan. A D gene is named only where the DNA matches it firmly. Size values are once, few and many counts, or a class for expanded clones, and some rows have none.

TRBJ2-5,.,TRBV7-9,.,CASSLALGHQETQYF,TGTGCCAGCAGCTTAGCGCTGGGACACCAAGAGACCCAGTACTTC
TRBJ2-3,.,TRBV30,.,CAWSQGVYTQYF,TGTGCCTGGAGCCAAGGAGTTTATACGCAGTATTTT
TRBJ1-2,.,TRBV27,.,CASSSGPYGYTF,TGTGCCAGCAGTTCGGGGCCCTATGGCTACACCTTC
TRBJ1-1,.,TRBV5-6,.,CASSRGHNTEAFF,TGTGCCAGCAGTCGGGGGCATAACACTGAAGCTTTCTTT
TRBJ2-1,.,TRBV7-9,.,CASSFEQVRNEQFF,TGTGCCAGCAGCTTTGAGCAGGTCCGCAATGAGCAGTTCTTC
TRBJ2-6,.,TRBV27,TRBD2,CASSHLAGGPPTGANVLTF,TGTGCCAGCAGCCATCTCGCGGGAGGCCCTCCGACTGGGGCCAACGTCTTGACTTTC
TRBJ1-4,.,TRBV28,.,CASSFPTVGREKLFF,TGTGCCAGCAGTTTTCCTACGGTAGGAAGAGAAAAACTGTTTTTT
TRBJ1-1,few,TRBV6-1,TRBD1,CASSSGGLNTEAFF,TGTGCCAGCAGTTCAGGGGGTCTGAACACTGAAGCTTTCTTT
TRBJ1-3,few,TRBV5-5,.,CASRYVNSGNTIYF,TGTGCCAGCAGATACGTGAACTCTGGAAACACCATATATTTT
TRBJ1-6,.,TRBV19,.,CASRKWGDSPLHF,TGTGCCAGTAGGAAATGGGGTGATTCACCCCTCCACTTT
TRBJ1-2,few,TRBV10-3,.,CAISESELGRAGDGYTF,TGTGCCATCAGTGAGTCGGAGCTGGGCAGGGCGGGGGATGGCTACACCTTC
TRBJ2-3,.,TRBV4-2,TRBD2,CASSQDALAGVTDTQYF,TGTGCCAGCAGCCAAGATGCACTAGCGGGGGTCACAGATACGCAGTATTTT
TRBJ1-4,once,TRBV4-2,TRBD1,CASSQARQGGREKLFF,TGTGCCAGCAGCCAAGCTCGACAGGGGGGCCGGGAAAAACTGTTTTTT
TRBJ1-2,.,TRBV9,TRBD1,CASSGGQGQIVRGYTF,TGTGCCAGCAGCGGCGGACAGGGCCAAATTGTGAGGGGCTACACCTTC
TRBJ2-2,.,TRBV5-1,.,CASSLRGGELFF,TGCGCCAGCAGCTTGAGAGGCGGGGAGCTGTTTTTT
TRBJ2-2,.,TRBV27,.,CASSLSPARELFF,TGTGCCAGCAGTTTGTCCCCCGCGCGGGAGCTGTTTTTT
TRBJ2-1,.,TRBV6-2/TRBV6-3,TRBD2,CASSRTSGSSYNEQFF,TGTGCCAGCAGTCGTACTAGCGGGAGCTCCTACAATGAGCAGTTCTTC
TRBJ1-2,.,TRBV19,.,CASSIAYGYTF,TGTGCCAGTAGTATAGCCTATGGCTACACCTTC